The 14 T cell receptor beta chains given below trace back to one sample, sequenced in a study of T-cell memory formation after mild COVID-19. TCRdb processed the 5' RACE reads anew with MiXCR; each CDR3 protein has one entry. Altogether a few hundred thousand distinct CDR3 sequences are present, about 16% being singletons, with the ten largest covering 20% to 25%. The sample consisted of PBMCs or a T cell subset sorted from them (not recorded which). Every receptor here comes from a man younger than 35 who had mild COVID-19 (a few samples of this study predate the infection). Cell type and time point are not known.

This chain links TRBV7-9 with TRBJ1-1; D may be TRBD1 (5 bases). CDR3 length: 14 amino acids. CDR1 SEHNR and CDR2 FQNEAQ come from the germline V gene (reference sequence). V lost 4 bases to trimming and J lost 10 bases, with 19 bases between them. DNA for the CDR3: TGTGCCAGCAGCTCAAATTCGGGGGATTTAGGAGCTTTCTTT. It codes for CASSSNSGDLGAFF.

This clonotype turned up a few times. This chain links TRBV5-6 with TRBJ1-6; D may be TRBD1 (5 bases). Germline V gene sequence: CDR1 SGHDT, CDR2 YYEEEE. This CDR3 has 17 amino acids. Trimming left V 4 bases short and J 5 bases short, with 19 bases between. DNA for the CDR3: TGTGCCAGCAGCGGACAATGGATCGACAGAAATAATTCACCCCTCCACTTT. It codes for CASSGQWIDRNNSPLHF. Using reference TRBV5-6 and TRBJ1-6 for the parts outside the CDR3, the full variable domain is DAGVTQSPTHLIKTRGQQVTLRCSPKSGHDTVSWYQQALGQGPQFIFQYYEEEERQRGNFPDRFSGHQFPNYSSELNVNALLLGDSALYLCASSGQWIDRNNSPLHFGNGTRLTVT.

The J gene is TRBJ2-3, the V gene TRBV7-2, with no clear D. Germline CDR1 is SGHTA and CDR2 is FQGNSA. The CDR3 covers 15 residues. Trimming removed 2 bases from V and 5 bases from J, with 14 bases in between. Here the CDR3 reads CASSLWLGLGDTQYF. CDR3 nucleotide sequence: TGTGCCAGCAGCTTATGGTTGGGGTTAGGAGATACGCAGTATTTT.

This clonotype was seen many times. The chain employs TRBV28 and TRBJ2-7; TRBD1 agrees at 9 bases. V was clipped by 3 bases and J by 3 bases; unmatched bases: 6. This CDR3 region has 15 residues. Per the germline V gene, CDR1 is MDHEN and CDR2 is SYDVKM. The CDR3 DNA is TGTGCCAGCAGTTTGCCCGGACAGGGGATCTACGAGCAGTACTTC. This gives the protein CASSLPGQGIYEQYF.

This clonotype was found a few times. The CDR3 coding sequence is TGCGCCAGCAGCTTGGCCGCGGGGGGGTCGGGAGATACGCAGTATTTT. It codes for CASSLAAGGSGDTQYF. The V and J genes are TRBV5-1 and TRBJ2-3; 9 nucleotides agree with TRBD2. Losses at the gene ends were 0 bases for V and 5 bases for J; bases not matched to a gene: 7. The V gene's germline CDR1 is SGHRS and CDR2 YFSETQ. The CDR3 loop spans 16 amino acids.

There are a few counts of this clonotype. The chain employs TRBV6-5 and TRBJ2-7; D might be TRBD1 (5 bases). The CDR3 consists of 17 residues. Germline V gives CDR1 MNHEY, CDR2 SVGAGI. Deletions cut 2 bases from V and 4 bases from J, with 21 bases between. CDR3 protein: CASSYVGPTGGSYEQYF. In DNA, the CDR3 is TGTGCCAGCAGTTACGTGGGGCCCACGGGCGGATCTTACGAGCAGTACTTC.

The rearrangement uses TRBV20-1 and TRBJ1-1; D possibly corresponds to TRBD1 (5 bases). The V and J ends lost 4 bases and 4 bases respectively, with 10 bases between them. The CDR3 length is 12 residues. The V gene's germline CDR1 is DFQATT and CDR2 SNEGSKA (reference sequence). This chain's CDR3 is CSAIGGFTEAFF. In DNA, the CDR3 is TGCAGTGCTATCGGGGGGTTCACTGAAGCTTTCTTT.

This clonotype occurred a few times. The chain links TRBV7-9 to TRBJ1-5; no firm D call. CDR1 and CDR2 from the germline V gene are SEHNR and FQNEAQ (reference sequence). This CDR3 is built from 16 residues. Deletions cut 5 bases from V and 1 base from J, with 15 bases between. CDR3 loop: CASSPSSRRSNQPQHF. CDR3 coding DNA: TGTGCCAGCAGCCCCAGCAGCAGGCGCAGCAATCAGCCCCAGCATTTT.

This clonotype was counted ten times or more. This chain connects TRBV11-2 to TRBJ2-3; 9 bases are a match to TRBD1. V was clipped by 5 bases and J by 2 bases; unmatched bases: 5. The CDR3 length is 15 residues. Per germline, CDR1 SGHAT and CDR2 FQNNGV. CDR3 residues: CASSLGDRATDTQYF. In nucleotides, the CDR3 is TGTGCCAGCAGCCTGGGGGACAGGGCCACAGATACGCAGTATTTT.

This clonotype appeared a few times. The chain employs TRBV3-1 and TRBJ2-7; a possible D gene is TRBD1 (5 bases). The CDR3 is made up of 12 amino acids. CDR1 and CDR2 from the germline V gene are LGHDT and YNNKEL (reference sequence). V shed 4 bases and J shed 6 bases, with 10 bases lying between them. The CDR3 is CASSRQSLEQYF. The CDR3 DNA reads as TGTGCCAGCAGCCGACAGTCTCTCGAGCAGTACTTC.

This clonotype was counted between two and nine times. This rearrangement joins TRBV6-5 to TRBJ1-1; D is possibly TRBD1 (5 bases). CDR1 is MNHEY and CDR2 is SVGAGI in the germline V gene. The CDR3 extends over 13 amino acids. The ends were cut back, 7 bases at V and 4 bases at J, with 13 bases in the middle. CDR3 residues: CASNPGWGTEAFF. The CDR3 bases are TGTGCCAGCAATCCAGGGTGGGGCACTGAAGCTTTCTTT.

The rearrangement joins TRBV19 to TRBJ2-1; 8 nucleotides align to TRBD2. CDR3 size: 13 residues. CDR1 is LNHDA and CDR2 is SQIVND in the germline V gene (reference sequence). The junction had 3 bases not matched to a gene; V was cut back by 9 bases and J by 2 bases. This chain's CDR3 is CASAGGTYNEQFF. CDR3 sequence (DNA): TGTGCCAGCGCGGGGGGAACCTACAATGAGCAGTTCTTC.

The table lists this clonotype with a few counts. The chain is built from TRBV5-5 and TRBJ2-1; a possible D gene is TRBD1 (6 bases). The length of the CDR3 is 16 residues. V lost 3 bases, J lost 10 bases, and 23 bases lay in between. Germline CDR1 and CDR2: SGHKS and YYEKEE (reference sequence). In DNA form, the CDR3 reads TGTGCCAGCAGCTACCTCACAGGGCAGACCCCCAAGGAGCAGTTCTTC. Residues: CASSYLTGQTPKEQFF.

This clonotype was seen many times. CDR3 protein: CASSQPEGSGANVLTF. The DNA of the CDR3 is TGCGCCAGCAGCCAACCCGAGGGCTCTGGGGCCAACGTCCTGACTTTC. The chain links TRBV4-3 to TRBJ2-6; the D gene is possibly TRBD2 (5 bases). The CDR3 runs to 16 residues. V lost 2 bases and J lost 0, with 8 bases in between. Germline values: CDR1 LGHNA, CDR2 YSLEER.